This passage covers 18 T cell receptor beta chains from one sample sequenced in a study of cytomegalovirus exposure and HLA in healthy donors. The primer mix had 60 Vbeta and 13 Jbeta primers. The protocol was immunoSEQ multiplex PCR, while the TCRdb copy is restricted to in-frame clones and leaves out a portion. The table has roughly 100,000 clones, over 55% seen once; the top ten hold about a sixth. Sequences were obtained from PBMCs. The receptors were sampled from a young woman in good health and CMV-seropositive.

This clone appeared a few times. This chain links TRBV19 with TRBJ1-1; D might be TRBD1 (5 bases). Trimming shortened V by 2 bases and J by 7 bases, and 14 bases separated the two germline ends. Germline V gene data show CDR1 as LNHDA and CDR2 as SQIVND (reference sequence). The CDR3 is 14 amino acids. The CDR3 loop reads CASSIRRRDGEAFF. The DNA for the CDR3 is TGTGCCAGTAGTATAAGACGGCGGGACGGTGAAGCTTTCTTT. The whole variable domain, filled in from reference TRBV19 and TRBJ1-1, reads DGGITQSPKYLFRKEGQNVTLSCEQNLNHDAMYWYRQDPGQGLRLIYYSQIVNDFQKGDIAEGYSVSREKKESFPLTVTSAQKNPTAFYLCASSIRRRDGEAFFGQGTRLTVV.

The rearrangement uses TRBV6-5 and TRBJ2-1; 7 nucleotides line up with TRBD1. Trimming at V came to 4 bases and at J to 4 bases, leaving 7 bases not matched to a gene. CDR3 length: 15 amino acids. CDR1 and CDR2 (germline): MNHEY, SVGAGI. CDR3 in amino acids: CASSSLGTVYNEQFF. The CDR3 nucleotides read TGTGCCAGCAGTTCACTTGGGACAGTTTACAATGAGCAGTTCTTC.

The chain recombines TRBV7-9 with TRBJ2-3, with TRBD2 matching 8 bases. Trimming at V came to 1 base and at J to 5 bases, leaving 8 bases not matched to a gene. The germline V gene encodes CDR1 SEHNR and CDR2 FQNEAQ (reference sequence). This CDR3 contains 16 residues. The CDR3 reads CASSLEARGAGDTQYF. Here the CDR3 DNA reads TGTGCCAGCAGCTTAGAGGCGCGGGGGGCTGGAGATACGCAGTATTTT.

The V and J genes are TRBV14 and TRBJ1-2; TRBD1 matches at 9 bases. This CDR3 has 15 amino acids. Germline V gives CDR1 SGHDN, CDR2 FVKESK. J was trimmed by 7 bases and V by 0 bases; bases with no gene match: 6. CDR3 DNA sequence: TGTGCCAGCAGCCAAGAGGAGTGGGACAGGGTTGGCTACACCTTC. This encodes CASSQEEWDRVGYTF.

The CDR3 bases are TGTGCCAGCAGTGAACCTAGCGGGAGGACCTACGAGCAGTACTTC. This translates into CASSEPSGRTYEQYF. V gene TRBV2 combines with J gene TRBJ2-7; 11 bases fit TRBD2. This CDR3 contains 15 residues. CDR1 is SNHLY and CDR2 is FYNNEI in the germline V gene. J lost 2 bases, V lost 2 bases, and 2 bases had no gene match.

The V gene is TRBV4-1, the J gene TRBJ2-1; 10 bases are a match to TRBD2. The CDR3 length is 17 residues. CDR1 is MGHRA, CDR2 YSYEKL, per germline. With V trimmed by 3 bases and J by 2 bases, 7 bases remained unmatched. The CDR3 reads CASSQSGRAIPYNEQFF. The CDR3 coding sequence is TGCGCCAGCAGCCAGAGCGGGAGGGCCATTCCCTACAATGAGCAGTTCTTC.

This chain uses TRBV13 with TRBJ2-5; D is perhaps TRBD2 (6 bases). Germline CDR1 reads PRHDT; CDR2 reads FYEKMQ (reference sequence). Trimming cost V 6 bases and J 1 base, with 12 bases left between them. The CDR3 is made up of 14 amino acids. Here the CDR3 reads CASSVRGLQETQYF. CDR3 in DNA: TGTGCCAGCAGTGTGCGGGGCCTCCAAGAGACCCAGTACTTC. The full variable domain, with the rest looked up from reference TRBV13 and TRBJ2-5, is AAGVIQSPRHLIKEKRETATLKCYPIPRHDTVYWYQQGPGQDPQFLISFYEKMQSDKGSIPDRFSAQQFSDYHSELNMSSLELGDSALYFCASSVRGLQETQYFGPGTRLLVL.

V usage is TRBV10-1 and J usage is TRBJ2-7; TRBD2 might be the D (6 bases). The CDR3 runs to 14 residues. Deletions cut 11 bases from V and 4 bases from J, with 21 bases between. Germline V gene sequence: CDR1 WNHNN, CDR2 SYGVQD (reference sequence). The CDR3 protein is CAGTETRLKYEQYF. Written as DNA, the CDR3 is TGCGCCGGCACTGAGACTAGGCTTAAGTACGAGCAGTACTTC.

The chain has TRBV7-2 and TRBJ2-4, with 7 bases matching TRBD1. The CDR3 contains 15 residues. The germline CDR1 and CDR2 sequences are SGHTA and FQGNSA. J lost 4 bases, V lost 3 bases, and 6 bases had no gene match. The CDR3 DNA follows: TGTGCCAGCAGCTTCGACAGGGAGTATAAAAACATTCAGTACTTC. This gives the protein CASSFDREYKNIQYF.

The chain has TRBV29-1 and TRBJ2-4; D may be TRBD2 (5 bases). V gave up 3 bases and J gave up 6 bases, with 15 bases separating them. CDR1 is SQVTM and CDR2 is ANQGSEA in the germline V gene. The CDR3 runs 14 residues. The CDR3 loop is CSVEGGLRGNIQYF. The CDR3 DNA reads TGCAGCGTTGAGGGCGGGCTACGCGGAAACATTCAGTACTTC.

Written as DNA, the CDR3 is TGTGCCAGCAACCCAGCCGGGCAGGGGTCTAACACCGGGGAGCTGTTTTTT. Translation: CASNPAGQGSNTGELFF. V gene TRBV7-2 combines with J gene TRBJ2-2; D is possibly TRBD1 (6 bases). Germline CDR1 is SGHTA and CDR2 is FQGNSA. The ends were cut back, 7 bases at V and 2 bases at J, with 20 bases in the middle. The CDR3 extends over 17 amino acids.

This clone came up a few times. J is TRBJ2-5 and V is TRBV10-3; 11 bases are a match to TRBD2. The ends lost 6 bases at V and 4 bases at J; junction bases unmatched: 4. From germline, CDR1 is ENHRY and CDR2 SYGVKD. CDR3 size: 14 residues. Here the CDR3 DNA reads TGTGCCATCAGGGGAACTAGCGGGAGAGAGACCCAGTACTTC. Translation gives CAIRGTSGRETQYF.

The CDR3: CASSPVNTEAFF. The CDR3 nucleotides read TGCGCCAGCAGCCCTGTGAACACTGAAGCTTTCTTT. The gene calls are TRBV4-1 and TRBJ1-1; D unclear. Between the trimmed V and J ends, which lost 4 bases and 0 bases, there was a span of 3 bases. Germline V gene sequence: CDR1 MGHRA, CDR2 YSYEKL. The length of the CDR3 is 12 residues.

This chain joins TRBV9 and TRBJ2-7, with 12 bases identical to TRBD2. CDR1 and CDR2 from the germline V gene are SGDLS and YYNGEE. The CDR3 contains 17 residues. V lost 4 bases and J lost 2; bases outside the gene matches: 10. The CDR3 region is CASSPSGTSGLTYEQYF. Written as DNA, the CDR3 is TGTGCCAGCAGCCCATCTGGGACTAGCGGGTTAACCTACGAGCAGTACTTC.

The V gene is TRBV6-5, the J gene TRBJ1-5; weak D call: TRBD1 (5 bases). Germline CDR1 is MNHEY and CDR2 is SVGAGI. The V and J ends lost 6 bases and 1 base respectively, with 7 bases between them. The length of the CDR3 is 13 residues. DNA for the CDR3: TGTGCCAGCAGACAGGACAGCAATCAGCCCCAGCATTTT. This translates into CASRQDSNQPQHF.

This rearrangement joins TRBV23-1 to TRBJ1-4; D gene uncertain. TRBV23-1 qualifies as an ORF whose function is uncertain. The CDR3 sequence is 14 residues long. The V gene lost 0 bases and the J gene lost 3 bases, with 5 bases spanning the gap. The DNA of the CDR3 is TGCGCCAGCAGTCAATCGCAGTCTAATGAAAAACTGTTTTTT. It translates to CASSQSQSNEKLFF.

In regard to this clone: This likely comes from a read error, as the CDR3 has no conserved phenylalanine or tryptophan at its end. This rearrangement joins TRBV5-4 to TRBJ1-1; TRBD1 is a possible D gene (6 bases). The germline V and J ends were trimmed by 4 bases and 1 base, with 14 bases remaining between them. Per the germline V gene, CDR1 is SGHNT and CDR2 is YYREEE (reference sequence). This CDR3 is 15 amino acids long. CDR3 region: CASSPTGSPNTEAFL. CDR3 coding DNA: TGTGCCAGCAGCCCCACAGGGTCCCCGAACACTGAAGCTTTCCTT.

The V call is TRBV5-4, the J call TRBJ1-2, with a possible D match to TRBD1 (6 bases). V dropped 4 bases and J dropped 4 bases, with 17 bases sitting between them. In germline, CDR1 is SGHNT, CDR2 YYREEE (reference sequence). The CDR3 length is 15 residues. The CDR3 DNA reads as TGTGCCAGCAGCATCTGGACAGCCACCCTCTATGGCTACACCTTC. Translated, it gives CASSIWTATLYGYTF.